This T cell receptor beta chain was captured in a study of cytomegalovirus exposure and HLA in healthy donors. Points from the study as a whole: Rarity characterized most TCR sequences, yet some public TCRs appeared in many donors.

The germline V gene has CDR1 KGHSH and CDR2 LQKENI. V dropped 3 bases and J dropped 7 bases, with 18 bases sitting between them. The CDR3 consists of 16 residues. A remark on this clone: Its antigen is still unknown.

The PCR used 60 Vbeta and 13 Jbeta primers. Data came from immunoSEQ multiplex PCR; TCRdb stores just in-frame clones and leaves some out. The sample shows approximately 190,000 clones, almost 85% of them seen only once. The sample consisted of PBMCs. The chain couples TRBV18 to TRBJ1-4; D gene unclear. The clonotype was recovered from a boy between 10 and 17 years old in good health and CMV-seronegative. CDR3 region: CASSPSGWEAGEKLFF. CDR3 coding DNA: TGTGCCAGCTCACCCTCCGGGTGGGAGGCGGGTGAAAAACTGTTTTTT. Full variable domain (rest looked up from reference TRBV18 and TRBJ1-4): NAGVMQNPRHLVRRRGQEARLRCSPMKGHSHVYWYRQLPEEGLKFMVYLQKENIIDESGMPKERFSAEFPKEGPSILRIQQVVRGDSAAYFCASSPSGWEAGEKLFFGSGTQLSVL.